This TCR beta chain was found in a study of cytomegalovirus exposure and HLA in healthy donors. The overall study: The roughly 100 million unique TCR beta sequences, from about 190 million T cells, were found by an earlier analysis.

This clone appeared a few times. Its specificity is unknown. Study observations and caveats: The CMV antigen specificity of three CMV-associated chains was confirmed through in vitro analysis. Listed as cytomegalovirus-associated were 150 to 200 TCR beta chains.

Germline values: CDR1 LNHDA, CDR2 SQIVND (reference sequence). After removal of 0 bases from V and 1 base from J, the junction contained 11 bases not matched to a gene. The length of the CDR3 is 18 residues. Researchers ran the PCR with 60 Vbeta and 13 Jbeta primers. Generated by immunoSEQ multiplex PCR, the TCRdb table keeps only in-frame clones and is missing some. Here the sample spans about 25,000 clones, approximately 79% being singletons. What was sequenced was PBMCs. The genes are TRBV19 and TRBJ1-1; 7 bases align to TRBD1. This clonotype was sampled from a male donor in good health and CMV-seronegative. In DNA, the CDR3 is TGTGCCAGTAGTATAGATCCCCGACAGGGATCGTGGAACACTGAAGCTTTCTTT. Encoded protein: CASSIDPRQGSWNTEAFF.